What follows are 22 T cell receptor beta chains derived from one specimen sequenced in a study of identical twins. Using its own MiXCR run on the 5' RACE reads, TCRdb lists one record per CDR3 protein. The table has 350,000 to 500,000 distinct CDR3 sequences, roughly 20% seen once; the top ten hold roughly 12%. The sample taken for sequencing was naive T cells sorted from blood. Every receptor here comes from a man aged 50-59 years in good health.

This rearrangement joins TRBV7-9 to TRBJ1-6; no definite D call. Per the germline V gene, CDR1 is SEHNR and CDR2 is FQNEAQ (reference sequence). The CDR3 contains 12 residues. Trimming removed 2 bases from V and 10 bases from J, with 6 bases in between. The CDR3 DNA reads as TGTGCCAGCAGCTTATCCAGCTCACCCCTCCACTTT. Its protein is CASSLSSSPLHF. The full variable domain, in which reference TRBV7-9 and TRBJ1-6 provide the parts outside the CDR3, is DTGVSQNPRHKITKRGQNVTFRCDPISEHNRLYWYRQTLGQGPEFLTYFQNEAQLEKSRLLSDRFSAERPKGSFSTLEIQRTEQGDSAMYLCASSLSSSPLHFGNGTRLTVT.

In its sample, this clonotype was seen a few times. The rearrangement links TRBV3-1 to TRBJ1-1; D gene ambiguous. Trimming pared 4 bases from V and 0 bases from J, leaving 12 bases between. Germline assignment: CDR1 LGHDT and CDR2 YNNKEL (reference sequence). This CDR3 is 15 amino acids long. CDR3 in DNA: TGTGCCAGCAGCCTGGGCCGTATCATGAACACTGAAGCTTTCTTT. This gives the protein CASSLGRIMNTEAFF. The whole variable domain, remainder taken from reference TRBV3-1 and TRBJ1-1, is DTAVSQTPKYLVTQMGNDKSIKCEQNLGHDTMYWYKQDSKKFLKIMFSYNNKELIINETVPNRFSPKSPDKAHLNLHINSLELGDSAVYFCASSLGRIMNTEAFFGQGTRLTVV.

This clonotype was counted many times. The V and J genes are TRBV5-1 and TRBJ1-1, with TRBD1 as a possible D gene (5 bases). The CDR3 length is 16 residues. CDR1 and CDR2 (germline): SGHRS, YFSETQ. Trimming took 0 bases from V and 0 from J, leaving 12 bases between them. The CDR3 DNA sequence: TGCGCCAGCAGCTTGGCTGTCGACAGCATGAACACTGAAGCTTTCTTT. Protein sequence: CASSLAVDSMNTEAFF.

This clonotype was counted only a few times. The chain carries TRBV5-6 and TRBJ2-5, with 16 bases lining up with TRBD2. J was trimmed by 5 bases and V by 3 bases; bases with no gene match: 4. This CDR3 has 16 amino acids. Germline loops: CDR1 SGHDT, CDR2 YYEEEE. The CDR3 nucleotides are TGTGCCAGCAGCTGGGGGACTAGCGGGAGGGGGGAGACCCAGTACTTC. This translates into CASSWGTSGRGETQYF.

This clonotype was counted a few times. The chain joins TRBV7-2 to TRBJ2-1; D is uncertain. Per germline, CDR1 SGHTA and CDR2 FQGNSA. The CDR3 runs 12 residues. V lost 0 bases, J lost 12 bases, and 9 bases lay in between. The DNA of the CDR3 is TGTGCCAGCAGCTTAGCGAAGGTAGGGCAGTTCTTC. This encodes CASSLAKVGQFF.

There are many counts of this clonotype. The chain joins TRBV15 to TRBJ1-5; TRBD1 aligns across 12 bases. This CDR3 has 15 amino acids. The germline V gene has CDR1 LNHNV and CDR2 YYDKDF (reference sequence). The V and J ends lost 4 bases and 7 bases, in that order; junction bases with no gene match: 5. CDR3 coding DNA: TGTGCCACCAGCAAGCCGGGACAGGGGGCACAGCCCCAGCATTTT. Translated: CATSKPGQGAQPQHF.

The gene calls are TRBV18 and TRBJ2-7, with D unresolved. The CDR3 is 15 residues long. Germline V gene data show CDR1 as KGHSH and CDR2 as LQKENI. V lost 4 bases to trimming and J lost 0 bases, with 13 bases between them. In nucleotides, the CDR3 is TGTGCCAGCTCACGGAGCGTACTCCCCTCCTACGAGCAGTACTTC. Translated, it gives CASSRSVLPSYEQYF.

This clonotype was seen repeatedly, ten times or more. The chain employs TRBV7-8 and TRBJ2-1; TRBD2 agrees at 7 bases. Losses at the gene ends were 5 bases for V and 3 bases for J; bases not matched to a gene: 13. In germline, CDR1 is SGHVS, CDR2 FQNEAQ. The CDR3 runs 17 residues. CDR3 DNA: TGTGCCAGCAGCCCACATCGTTACAGCGGGGTCTACAATGAGCAGTTCTTC. Amino acid sequence: CASSPHRYSGVYNEQFF.

This clonotype was seen more than once but under ten times. This sequence joins TRBV3-1 and TRBJ2-1; TRBD2 aligns across 7 bases. CDR1 is LGHDT and CDR2 is YNNKEL in the germline V gene (reference sequence). Trimming removed 0 bases from V and 6 bases from J; junction bases left unmatched: 2. The CDR3 length is 14 residues. The CDR3 sequence: CASSQEGRANEQFF. The CDR3 nucleotides read TGTGCCAGCAGCCAAGAAGGGAGGGCCAATGAGCAGTTCTTC.

Ten or more counts support this clonotype. The chain joins TRBV29-1 to TRBJ2-5; D unclear. The V and J ends lost 0 bases and 5 bases respectively, with 4 bases between them. In germline, CDR1 is SQVTM, CDR2 ANQGSEA. CDR3 length equals 11 residues. This chain's CDR3 is CSVEERETQYF. DNA for the CDR3: TGCAGCGTTGAAGAGCGGGAGACCCAGTACTTC.

The genes are TRBV4-3 and TRBJ2-3; TRBD1 agrees at 8 bases. V dropped 0 bases and J dropped 3; count of bases not matched to a gene: 11. The CDR3 sequence is 18 residues long. CDR1 and CDR2 from the germline V gene are LGHNA and YSLEER. The CDR3 loop is CASSQDFRVGTGTDTQYF. The CDR3 nucleotides read TGCGCCAGCAGCCAAGACTTTCGTGTAGGGACAGGTACAGATACGCAGTATTTT.

This clonotype was seen more than once but under ten times. This chain uses TRBV5-1 with TRBJ2-1; 14 bases fit TRBD2. V dropped 7 bases and J dropped 1; count of bases not matched to a gene: 13. The CDR3 is made up of 19 amino acids. Germline values: CDR1 SGHRS, CDR2 YFSETQ. As DNA, the CDR3 is TGCGCCAGCCGTGTTGTGGGACTAGCGGGGGTTGTATCCTACAATGAGCAGTTCTTC. Its translation is CASRVVGLAGVVSYNEQFF.

This clonotype was seen ten or more times. This chain connects TRBV29-1 to TRBJ1-1; D ambiguous. Germline lookup yields CDR1 SQVTM and CDR2 ANQGSEA. Between the trimmed V and J ends, which lost 5 bases and 1 base, there was a span of 8 bases. The CDR3 totals 12 residues. The CDR3 is CSVPPGNTEAFF. Here the CDR3 DNA reads TGCAGCGTTCCCCCGGGGAACACTGAAGCTTTCTTT.

The chain carries TRBV28 and TRBJ1-5; 7 bases agree with TRBD1. Germline lookup yields CDR1 MDHEN and CDR2 SYDVKM. The CDR3 is made up of 13 amino acids. V dropped 6 bases and J dropped 7; count of bases not matched to a gene: 6. In DNA form, the CDR3 reads TGTGCCAGCAGGGGACAGCGCCTACAGCCCCAGCATTTT. It codes for CASRGQRLQPQHF.

V usage is TRBV20-1 and J usage is TRBJ2-1; D possibly corresponds to TRBD2 (6 bases). The V gene lost 1 base and the J gene lost 8 bases, with 21 bases spanning the gap. The V gene's germline CDR1 is DFQATT and CDR2 SNEGSKA (reference sequence). The CDR3 totals 16 residues. CDR3 amino acids: CSARGYPGTRAHEQFF. The CDR3 nucleotides are TGCAGTGCTAGAGGGTATCCCGGGACTCGAGCCCATGAGCAGTTCTTC.

A few counts support this clonotype. The V call is TRBV25-1, the J call TRBJ1-1, with D possibly TRBD1 on 5 matching bases. This CDR3 is 14 amino acids long. From germline, CDR1 is MGHDK and CDR2 SYGVNS. The V end was cut by 7 bases, the J end by 1 base, with 13 bases between. CDR3 nucleotide sequence: TGTGCCAGCATGGGAAGGGGACGGAACACTGAAGCTTTCTTT. Its translation is CASMGRGRNTEAFF.

The table lists this clonotype with a few counts. This sequence joins TRBV5-1 and TRBJ2-5; D might be TRBD2 (5 bases). CDR3 length equals 15 residues. V was cut by 6 bases and J by 1 base, with 16 bases left in between. Germline assignment: CDR1 SGHRS and CDR2 YFSETQ. CDR3 protein: CASTRGSSTQETQYF. CDR3 nucleotide sequence: TGCGCCAGCACCCGAGGGTCGTCTACCCAAGAGACCCAGTACTTC.

This clonotype was picked up a small number of times. The rearrangement joins TRBV12-3 or TRBV12-4 to TRBJ2-2, with D possibly matching TRBD1 (5 bases). V was cut by 5 bases and J by 8 bases, with 15 bases left in between. The CDR3 covers 14 residues. The CDR3 region has the DNA TGTGCCAGCAGTCCCGACAGTTTTTTGGGGGAGCTGTTTTTT. The encoded protein is CASSPDSFLGELFF.

This clonotype was seen a handful of times. Here the CDR3 DNA reads TGTGCCAGCTCACCTACGGCGGGCTTGGGGGGTCTCGAGCAGTACTTC. Translated, it gives CASSPTAGLGGLEQYF. The chain is built from TRBV18 and TRBJ2-7; weak D call: TRBD2 (6 bases). Germline V lookup: CDR1 KGHSH, CDR2 LQKENI. V was cut by 3 bases and J by 6 bases, with 21 bases left in between. The length of the CDR3 is 16 residues.

The chain recombines TRBV4-3 with TRBJ1-6, with 8 bases identical to TRBD1. CDR3 length equals 16 residues. CDR1 and CDR2 (germline): LGHNA, YSLEER. With V trimmed by 0 bases and J by 10 bases, 8 bases remained unmatched. The CDR3 reads CASSQESGRGHSPLHF. The CDR3 DNA follows: TGCGCCAGCAGCCAAGAAAGTGGCAGGGGGCACTCACCCCTCCACTTT.

The chain carries TRBV2 and TRBJ2-3; 7 nucleotides match TRBD1. The germline gives CDR1 SNHLY, CDR2 FYNNEI. The CDR3 covers 13 residues. V shed 8 bases, J shed 7 bases, and the junction held 9 bases outside the gene matches. The CDR3 sequence is CASLRDSENTQYF. CDR3 bases: TGTGCCAGCCTCCGGGACAGCGAAAATACGCAGTATTTT.

There are many counts of this clonotype. The V and J genes are TRBV20-1 and TRBJ1-2; perhaps TRBD1 as D (6 bases). The CDR3 has 13 residues. Trimming removed 1 base at V and 4 bases at J, with 10 bases between. Per the germline V gene, CDR1 is DFQATT and CDR2 is SNEGSKA (reference sequence). The DNA for the CDR3 is TGCAGTGCTAGAGCAGGACAGTCCTATGGCTACACCTTC. This encodes CSARAGQSYGYTF.